One and the same sample provided the 23 T cell receptor beta chains below, sequenced in a study of cytomegalovirus exposure and HLA in healthy donors. Profiled with immunoSEQ multiplex PCR; TCRdb holds only in-frame clones, not every one. The table includes approximately 140,000 clones, approximately 84% detected once. The sample consisted of PBMCs. The receptors derive from a woman in her thirties in good health and CMV-seronegative.

The rearrangement uses TRBV19 and TRBJ2-5, with TRBD1 matching 11 bases. V lost 7 bases to trimming and J lost 5 bases; unmatched junction nucleotides: 12. Germline V lookup: CDR1 LNHDA, CDR2 SQIVND (reference sequence). The CDR3 runs 16 residues. This chain's CDR3 is CASKDRGRSLVETQYF. The CDR3 DNA reads as TGTGCCAGTAAGGACAGGGGGCGCTCCCTGGTCGAGACCCAGTACTTC.

This chain connects TRBV2 to TRBJ2-2; 7 bases line up with TRBD1. The CDR3 length is 15 residues. Trimming took 6 bases from V and 6 from J; bases not matched to a gene: 10. Per the germline V gene, CDR1 is SNHLY and CDR2 is FYNNEI. In nucleotides, the CDR3 is TGTGCCAGCAGGAGGGACAGAGAAAAGTCCGGGGAGCTGTTTTTT. Amino acids: CASRRDREKSGELFF.

This clone has only one observation. The genes are TRBV7-3 and TRBJ1-1, with a weak D call TRBD1 (5 bases). Germline V gives CDR1 SGHTA, CDR2 FQGTGA. The CDR3 has 13 residues. V lost 5 bases to trimming and J lost 0 bases, with 7 bases between them. CDR3 region: CASSATVNTEAFF. The CDR3 nucleotides read TGTGCCAGCAGCGCGACAGTGAACACTGAAGCTTTCTTT.

This sequence joins TRBV20-1 and TRBJ1-4; 7 bases are shared with TRBD1. Germline V gene sequence: CDR1 DFQATT, CDR2 SNEGSKA (reference sequence). Unmatched junction bases numbered 0, after V lost 4 bases and J lost 7 bases. There are 11 residues in the CDR3. DNA of the CDR3: TGCAGTGCTACAGGGGGTGAAAAACTGTTTTTT. Protein: CSATGGEKLFF.

This rearrangement joins TRBV5-4 to TRBJ2-6; 8 positions match TRBD2. Germline assignment: CDR1 SGHNT and CDR2 YYREEE (reference sequence). V lost 4 bases, J lost 1 base, and 1 base stayed unmatched. The CDR3 contains 15 residues. Written as DNA, the CDR3 is TGTGCCAGCAGCCCGGGGGGGTCTGGGGCCAACGTCCTGACTTTC. This gives the protein CASSPGGSGANVLTF.

This chain's CDR3 is CASSRTGTTNTGELFF. CDR3 coding DNA: TGTGCCAGCAGCAGAACCGGGACAACGAACACCGGGGAGCTGTTTTTT. The chain employs TRBV5-8 and TRBJ2-2; D is possibly TRBD1 (6 bases). CDR1 is SGHTS, CDR2 YDEGEE, per germline. Deletions cut 4 bases from V and 0 bases from J, with 13 bases between. This CDR3 is built from 16 residues.

The J gene is TRBJ1-1, the V gene TRBV5-6, with D perhaps TRBD1 (5 bases). This CDR3 is 15 amino acids long. Looked up from germline, CDR1 is SGHDT and CDR2 is YYEEEE. V was shortened by 4 bases and J by 4 bases, with 17 bases between the two germline ends. The CDR3 DNA reads as TGTGCCAGCAGCCCTACCAGGGTTAGGGGCACTGAAGCTTTCTTT. Protein product: CASSPTRVRGTEAFF.

A few counts support this clone. V and J are TRBV2 and TRBJ1-2; no clear D gene. V lost 6 bases to trimming and J lost 5 bases, with 10 bases between them. This CDR3 contains 12 residues. From germline, CDR1 is SNHLY and CDR2 FYNNEI. CDR3 DNA sequence: TGTGCCAGCAGCATTCAGATTTATGGCTACACCTTC. This codes for CASSIQIYGYTF.

The chain employs TRBV11-3 and TRBJ2-5; 8 nucleotides line up with TRBD2. The CDR3 spans 15 residues. The V and J ends lost 5 bases and 5 bases, in that order; junction bases with no gene match: 10. The germline gives CDR1 SGHNT, CDR2 YENEEA. The CDR3 DNA reads as TGTGCCAGCAGCGCCGGGGGGGCTGAATTGGAGACCCAGTACTTC. Protein sequence: CASSAGGAELETQYF.

The rearrangement uses TRBV30 and TRBJ1-4; weak D call: TRBD1 (6 bases). Trimming took off 2 bases at V and 6 bases at J, with 13 bases between the two ends. CDR1 is GTSNPN, CDR2 SVGIG, per germline (reference sequence). The CDR3 loop spans 14 amino acids. This CDR3 reads CAWSSRAGDEKLFF. The DNA of the CDR3 is TGTGCCTGGAGTTCGAGGGCAGGGGATGAAAAACTGTTTTTT.

The chain uses TRBV7-3 and TRBJ1-2; TRBD1 matches 9 bases. CDR1 and CDR2 from the germline V gene are SGHTA and FQGTGA. The ends lost 5 bases at V and 3 bases at J; junction bases unmatched: 10. The CDR3 totals 16 residues. CDR3 sequence reads: CASSLIGTGNDYGYTF. CDR3 nucleotide sequence: TGTGCCAGCAGCCTCATCGGGACAGGGAATGACTATGGCTACACCTTC. Full variable domain (rest looked up from reference TRBV7-3 and TRBJ1-2): GAGVSQTPSNKVTEKGKYVELRCDPISGHTALYWYRQSLGQGPEFLIYFQGTGAADDSGLPNDRFFAVRPEGSVSTLKIQRTERGDSAVYLCASSLIGTGNDYGYTFGSGTRLTVV.

This clone was recorded a few times. V and J are TRBV30 and TRBJ1-5; 10 bases line up with TRBD1. The CDR3 is 15 residues long. Germline loops: CDR1 GTSNPN, CDR2 SVGIG (reference sequence). J was trimmed by 1 base and V by 2 bases; bases with no gene match: 2. The CDR3 DNA reads as TGTGCCTGGAGTCGGGACAGGGGAAGCAATCAGCCCCAGCATTTT. Translated: CAWSRDRGSNQPQHF.

The sample holds one count of this clone. The rearrangement uses TRBV19 and TRBJ1-2; D is undetermined. In germline, CDR1 is LNHDA, CDR2 SQIVND (reference sequence). V shed 1 base and J shed 2 bases, with 11 bases lying between them. This CDR3 has 15 amino acids. The chain's CDR3 is CASSIGQANNYGYTF. The CDR3 coding sequence is TGTGCCAGTAGTATAGGGCAGGCTAACAACTATGGCTACACCTTC.

The rearrangement uses TRBV2 and TRBJ1-4, with 8 bases aligning to TRBD1. The CDR3 has 15 amino acids. The V and J ends lost 8 bases and 2 bases, in that order; junction bases with no gene match: 7. Germline V gene sequence: CDR1 SNHLY, CDR2 FYNNEI. The CDR3 sequence: CASSRGRATNEKLFF. The CDR3 nucleotides read TGTGCCAGCTCCAGGGGGCGGGCGACTAATGAAAAACTGTTTTTT.

CDR3 coding DNA: TGCAGCGTTGAACTAACCTACAATGAGCAGTTCTTC. Protein sequence: CSVELTYNEQFF. V is TRBV29-1 and J is TRBJ2-1; D is ambiguous. Looked up from germline, CDR1 is SQVTM and CDR2 is ANQGSEA. The CDR3 is 12 amino acids. The V and J ends lost 2 bases and 2 bases respectively, with 4 bases between them.

The rearrangement uses TRBV5-5 and TRBJ2-7, with TRBD1 as a possible D gene (6 bases). V was trimmed by 0 bases and J by 3 bases, leaving 19 bases between them. The CDR3 loop spans 17 amino acids. The germline V gene encodes CDR1 SGHKS and CDR2 YYEKEE (reference sequence). The CDR3: CASSLVSAGVGVYEQYF. CDR3 DNA sequence: TGTGCCAGCAGCTTGGTGTCGGCAGGGGTGGGGGTCTACGAGCAGTACTTC.

The chain couples TRBV11-2 to TRBJ1-1; D perhaps matches TRBD1 (5 bases). There are 14 residues in the CDR3. V gave up 0 bases and J gave up 4 bases, with 9 bases separating them. From germline, CDR1 is SGHAT and CDR2 FQNNGV. The CDR3 here is CASSLEGEGTEAFF. CDR3 nucleotides: TGTGCCAGCAGCTTAGAGGGGGAGGGCACTGAAGCTTTCTTT.

The CDR3 here is CASSEAGGGTGNTIYF. Written as DNA, the CDR3 is TGTGCCAGCAGTGAAGCGGGGGGGGGCACTGGAAACACCATATATTTT. This sequence joins TRBV2 and TRBJ1-3, with TRBD1 as a possible D gene (6 bases). The CDR3 covers 16 residues. Germline V gives CDR1 SNHLY, CDR2 FYNNEI. The V end lost 0 bases, the J end lost 2 bases, and 11 bases lay between the germline ends.

The rearrangement uses TRBV10-3 and TRBJ2-6; D not certain. The length of the CDR3 is 15 residues. Trimming took 6 bases from V and 1 from J, leaving 10 bases between them. Per germline, CDR1 ENHRY and CDR2 SYGVKD. CDR3 amino acids: CAISNIASGANVLTF. The CDR3 DNA follows: TGTGCCATCAGCAACATAGCTTCTGGGGCCAACGTCCTGACTTTC.

The gene calls are TRBV9 and TRBJ2-5; D possibly corresponds to TRBD1 (6 bases). The ends were cut back, 2 bases at V and 3 bases at J, with 11 bases in the middle. Per germline, CDR1 SGDLS and CDR2 YYNGEE. This CDR3 is 14 amino acids long. The CDR3 is CASSVRDKKETQYF. Here the CDR3 DNA reads TGTGCCAGCAGCGTCCGGGACAAAAAAGAGACCCAGTACTTC.

The V call is TRBV5-1, the J call TRBJ1-2, with D maybe TRBD1 (5 bases). The germline V and J ends were trimmed by 1 base and 6 bases, with 19 bases remaining between them. The length of the CDR3 is 16 residues. Germline CDR1 is SGHRS and CDR2 is YFSETQ. The CDR3, as DNA: TGCGCCAGCAGCTTGAGGGCAGGGTCGGATCAGGATGGCTACACCTTC. Translating gives CASSLRAGSDQDGYTF.

The chain uses TRBV5-5 and TRBJ1-2; 9 positions match TRBD1. The CDR3 is 15 residues long. With 1 base clipped from V and 6 bases from J, the junction kept 7 bases outside the gene matches. The germline gives CDR1 SGHKS, CDR2 YYEKEE (reference sequence). The CDR3 spells CASSLNVGTGNGYTF. CDR3 bases: TGTGCCAGCAGCTTGAACGTCGGGACAGGGAATGGCTACACCTTC.

The CDR3 here is CASSTGVSSGANVLTF. CDR3 nucleotides: TGCGCCAGCAGCACAGGGGTCTCGTCTGGGGCCAACGTCCTGACTTTC. J is TRBJ2-6 and V is TRBV5-1, with 7 bases fitting TRBD1. Looked up from germline, CDR1 is SGHRS and CDR2 is YFSETQ. There are 16 residues in the CDR3. V trimming: 4 bases; J trimming: 1 base; junction bases outside the gene matches: 5.